These 26 T cell receptor beta chains came from one sample sequenced in a study of radiotherapy plus CTLA-4 blockade in lung cancer. Sequenced by immunoSEQ multiplex PCR; TCRdb stores in-frame clones only, minus some. The sample has 65,000 to 85,000 clones; approximately 76% are singletons. The source was peripheral blood, collected from a patient treated with radiotherapy plus ipilimumab. The receptors were gathered from a human donor with non-small cell lung cancer whose response to radiotherapy plus ipilimumab could not be evaluated. Some clones in this sample may be carry-over from other donors' samples.

The V call is TRBV7-9, the J call TRBJ2-5, with 12 bases identical to TRBD2. Per the germline V gene, CDR1 is SEHNR and CDR2 is FQNEAQ (reference sequence). The CDR3 has 16 amino acids. Unmatched junction bases numbered 9, after V lost 5 bases and J lost 5 bases. The CDR3 sequence is CASSQVTSGGYETQYF. CDR3 nucleotide sequence: TGTGCCAGCAGCCAAGTGACTAGCGGGGGATACGAGACCCAGTACTTC.

This sequence joins TRBV4-3 and TRBJ2-1, with TRBD1 matching over 9 bases. The CDR3 length is 15 residues. Unmatched junction bases numbered 6, after V lost 4 bases and J lost 5 bases. In germline, CDR1 is LGHNA, CDR2 YSLEER. The CDR3 DNA follows: TGCGCCAGCAGCCGCCTGACAGGGGGACACAATGAGCAGTTCTTC. This gives the protein CASSRLTGGHNEQFF.

J is TRBJ1-5 and V is TRBV30; TRBD1 agrees at 8 bases. Germline V lookup: CDR1 GTSNPN, CDR2 SVGIG (reference sequence). The CDR3 is 14 residues long. Trimming cost V 5 bases and J 3 bases; bases outside gene matches: 6. The CDR3 sequence: CAWYRQGFNQPQHF. The CDR3 nucleotides read TGTGCCTGGTACCGACAGGGGTTCAATCAGCCCCAGCATTTT.

The rearrangement links TRBV7-2 to TRBJ1-2; the match to TRBD1 covers 7 bases. This CDR3 has 15 residues. Losses at the gene ends were 4 bases for V and 0 bases for J; bases not matched to a gene: 5. The germline V gene has CDR1 SGHTA and CDR2 FQGNSA. The CDR3 loop reads CASSSPGTANYGYTF. For the CDR3, the DNA is TGTGCCAGCAGCTCGCCCGGGACAGCTAACTATGGCTACACCTTC.

This chain joins TRBV5-1 and TRBJ1-2, with D possibly TRBD1 on 5 matching bases. The CDR3 sequence is 15 residues long. Trimming left V 4 bases short and J 5 bases short, with 18 bases between. Germline CDR1 SGHRS, CDR2 YFSETQ. This CDR3 is CASSLVQGKGYGYTF. The CDR3 bases are TGCGCCAGCAGCCTGGTCCAGGGAAAAGGGTATGGCTACACCTTC.

The chain recombines TRBV9 with TRBJ1-1; weak D call: TRBD1 (5 bases). Per germline, CDR1 SGDLS and CDR2 YYNGEE. This CDR3 region has 13 residues. V dropped 5 bases and J dropped 6 bases, with 14 bases sitting between them. The CDR3: CASSKAGRSEAFF. The CDR3 nucleotides read TGTGCCAGCAGTAAGGCAGGGAGGTCTGAAGCTTTCTTT.

The chain joins TRBV2 to TRBJ2-3; 13 bases line up with TRBD2. The CDR3 spans 12 residues. CDR1 is SNHLY and CDR2 is FYNNEI in the germline V gene. Trimming at V came to 11 bases and at J to 9 bases, leaving 5 bases not matched to a gene. The CDR3 DNA reads as TGTGCCGGCCGGACTAGCGGGGGAACGCAGTATTTT. It codes for CAGRTSGGTQYF. The entire variable domain, with the rest obtained from reference TRBV2 and TRBJ2-3, is as follows: EPEVTQTPSHQVTQMGQEVILRCVPISNHLYFYWYRQILGQKVEFLVSFYNNEISEKSEIFDDQFSVERPDGSNFTLKIRSTKLEDSAMYFCAGRTSGGTQYFGPGTRLTVL.

This clone was detected a few times. This sample includes further DNA sequences coding for the same CDR3. The gene calls are TRBV9 and TRBJ2-1; 7 nucleotides line up with TRBD2. The germline V gene has CDR1 SGDLS and CDR2 YYNGEE. V dropped 1 base and J dropped 8; count of bases not matched to a gene: 12. The length of the CDR3 is 16 residues. CDR3 sequence (DNA): TGTGCCAGCAGCGTAACTGGGGGGGGGTGGGGGGATGAGCAGTTCTTC. Translation gives CASSVTGGGWGDEQFF. The variable domain in full, with the rest retrieved from reference TRBV9 and TRBJ2-1, is DSGVTQTPKHLITATGQRVTLRCSPRSGDLSVYWYQQSLDQGLQFLIQYYNGEERAKGNILERFSAQQFPDLHSELNLSSLELGDSALYFCASSVTGGGWGDEQFFGPGTRLTVL.

The chain links TRBV7-9 to TRBJ2-7; 9 bases are a match to TRBD1. V shed 1 base, J shed 6 bases, and the junction held 1 base outside the gene matches. This CDR3 has 13 amino acids. Per germline, CDR1 SEHNR and CDR2 FQNEAQ (reference sequence). CDR3 region: CASSLETGGEQYF. CDR3 DNA: TGTGCCAGCAGCTTAGAGACAGGGGGCGAGCAGTACTTC.

The chain combines TRBV18 with TRBJ2-1; D gene unclear. Trimming took off 3 bases at V and 6 bases at J, with 12 bases between the two ends. This CDR3 is 14 amino acids long. Germline values: CDR1 KGHSH, CDR2 LQKENI. Here the CDR3 DNA reads TGTGCCAGCTCACCTTCTTCGCTACGCAATGAGCAGTTCTTC. As protein: CASSPSSLRNEQFF.

The chain has TRBV27 and TRBJ1-5, with D possibly TRBD1 on 5 matching bases. CDR3 size: 15 residues. V was trimmed by 5 bases and J by 4 bases, leaving 15 bases between them. Germline assignment: CDR1 MNHEY and CDR2 SMNVEV (reference sequence). The DNA of the CDR3 is TGTGCCAGCAGTCCCATTCCCGGGGGGAATCAGCCCCAGCATTTT. Translation gives CASSPIPGGNQPQHF.

The V call is TRBV4-2, the J call TRBJ2-7, with 7 bases matching TRBD2. Germline-derived CDR1 and CDR2 are LGHNA and YNFKEQ. Trimming at V came to 4 bases and at J to 6 bases, leaving 3 bases not matched to a gene. The CDR3 extends over 12 amino acids. This CDR3 is CASSPGGSEQYF. DNA for the CDR3: TGTGCCAGCAGCCCCGGGGGGTCCGAGCAGTACTTC.

The rearrangement joins TRBV7-2 to TRBJ1-1; D is unclear. CDR3 size: 13 residues. Germline CDR1 SGHTA, CDR2 FQGNSA. The germline V and J ends were trimmed by 11 bases and 0 bases, with 13 bases remaining between them. CDR3 coding DNA: TGTGCCTCGGGAGGGCGGGTGAACACTGAAGCTTTCTTT. It encodes CASGGRVNTEAFF.

The sample holds a few counts of this clone. The chain links TRBV19 to TRBJ1-1; 7 bases match TRBD1. J gave up 5 bases and V 5 bases, and 8 bases lay outside the gene matches. Germline CDR1 reads LNHDA; CDR2 reads SQIVND (reference sequence). The CDR3 extends over 14 amino acids. CDR3 coding DNA: TGTGCCAGTAGTTCCGCCAGGGGGAGGACTGAAGCTTTCTTT. Its translation: CASSSARGRTEAFF.

The gene calls are TRBV6-5 and TRBJ2-5; TRBD2 matches 12 bases. CDR3 length: 16 amino acids. The V and J ends lost 0 bases and 1 base, in that order; junction bases with no gene match: 0. CDR1 MNHEY and CDR2 SVGAGI come from the germline V gene. CDR3 protein: CASSYSTSGGQETQYF. CDR3 in DNA: TGTGCCAGCAGTTACTCGACTAGCGGGGGCCAAGAGACCCAGTACTTC.

This clone was counted between two and nine times. Other DNA sequences in this specimen translate into the identical CDR3. The rearrangement joins TRBV5-1 to TRBJ2-7; D is undetermined. CDR1 is SGHRS and CDR2 is YFSETQ in the germline V gene. The ends were cut back, 1 base at V and 5 bases at J, with 10 bases in the middle. CDR3 length: 13 amino acids. CDR3 bases: TGCGCCAGCAGCTTGAGTGGAGAGCACGAGCAGTACTTC. Protein: CASSLSGEHEQYF.

The rearrangement uses TRBV6-6 and TRBJ1-4, with D unclear. The CDR3 has 11 residues. The V and J ends lost 6 bases and 5 bases respectively, with 4 bases between them. CDR1 is MNHNY, CDR2 SVGAGI, per germline (reference sequence). CDR3 sequence reads: CASSLNEKLFF. The CDR3 DNA is TGTGCCAGCAGCCTAAATGAAAAACTGTTTTTT.

The V gene is TRBV18, the J gene TRBJ1-5; tentatively, D is TRBD1 (5 bases). V dropped 3 bases and J dropped 2 bases, with 11 bases sitting between them. Looked up from germline, CDR1 is KGHSH and CDR2 is LQKENI. The CDR3 consists of 15 residues. This CDR3 reads CASSPQGWGNQPQHF. The CDR3 nucleotides are TGTGCCAGCTCACCTCAGGGTTGGGGCAATCAGCCCCAGCATTTT.

This chain links TRBV4-2 with TRBJ2-7; D perhaps matches TRBD1 (7 bases). Trimming took 2 bases from V and 3 from J, leaving 8 bases between them. Germline assignment: CDR1 LGHNA and CDR2 YNFKEQ. This CDR3 contains 13 residues. For the CDR3, the DNA is TGTGCCAGCAGCCAACAGGGGGGCTACGAGCAGTACTTC. Its translation: CASSQQGGYEQYF.

The chain combines TRBV5-8 with TRBJ2-7, with 11 bases matching TRBD2. This CDR3 comprises 14 residues. With 0 bases clipped from V and 6 bases from J, the junction kept 2 bases outside the gene matches. Germline CDR1 and CDR2: SGHTS and YDEGEE. CDR3 in DNA: TGTGCCAGCAGCTTGGGTCTAGCGGGGGGCGAGCAGTACTTC. Encoded protein: CASSLGLAGGEQYF.

V is TRBV18 and J is TRBJ1-1; D is unresolved. Trimming stripped 3 bases from V and 4 bases from J, with 21 bases between. Germline CDR1 KGHSH, CDR2 LQKENI. The CDR3 extends over 17 amino acids. CDR3 nucleotides: TGTGCCAGCTCACCGGTCGGGAGCAGAGCGGGGAGCACTGAAGCTTTCTTT. Protein: CASSPVGSRAGSTEAFF.

The chain uses TRBV19 and TRBJ1-4, with D possibly being TRBD1 (5 bases). Trimming cost V 6 bases and J 1 base, with 12 bases left between them. The germline V gene has CDR1 LNHDA and CDR2 SQIVND (reference sequence). There are 15 residues in the CDR3. CDR3 DNA sequence: TGTGCCAGTAGCCCGACAGCCGTAACTAATGAAAAACTGTTTTTT. This gives the protein CASSPTAVTNEKLFF.

The genes are TRBV28 and TRBJ1-1; D is undetermined. The germline V gene encodes CDR1 MDHEN and CDR2 SYDVKM. The CDR3 covers 14 residues. V lost 5 bases and J 4 bases, leaving 14 bases between the germline ends. The CDR3 region has the DNA TGTGCCAGCAGTACTTACACCTCGGGCACTGAAGCTTTCTTT. It is translated as CASSTYTSGTEAFF.

This clone was counted only a few times. The V gene is TRBV6-1, the J gene TRBJ2-5; 10 bases are shared with TRBD1. Germline assignment: CDR1 MNHNS and CDR2 SASEGT. The CDR3 is 16 amino acids. The V and J ends lost 3 bases and 3 bases, in that order; junction bases with no gene match: 7. Written as DNA, the CDR3 is TGTGCCAGCAGTGAGATCACCGGGACAGGGGAAGAGACCCAGTACTTC. Protein sequence: CASSEITGTGEETQYF.

This clone was seen a few times. A much larger clone lies one base from this, so it may be a read error. V gene TRBV4-2 combines with J gene TRBJ2-7, with D possibly TRBD1 on 6 matching bases. The CDR3 covers 16 residues. Germline assignment: CDR1 LGHNA and CDR2 YNFKEQ. The V end lost 0 bases, the J end lost 2 bases, and 14 bases lay between the germline ends. The CDR3 loop is CASSQDWEQGAYEQYF. In DNA form, the CDR3 reads TGTGCCAGCAGCCAAGATTGGGAACAGGGAGCCTACGAGCAGTACTTC.

V usage is TRBV11-2 and J usage is TRBJ1-2, with D maybe TRBD1 (6 bases). V lost 0 bases and J lost 3, with 11 bases in between. This CDR3 is 15 amino acids long. The V gene's germline CDR1 is SGHAT and CDR2 FQNNGV. Here the CDR3 DNA reads TGTGCCAGCAGCTTAGATCGGGACACCTACTATGGCTACACCTTC. It encodes CASSLDRDTYYGYTF.